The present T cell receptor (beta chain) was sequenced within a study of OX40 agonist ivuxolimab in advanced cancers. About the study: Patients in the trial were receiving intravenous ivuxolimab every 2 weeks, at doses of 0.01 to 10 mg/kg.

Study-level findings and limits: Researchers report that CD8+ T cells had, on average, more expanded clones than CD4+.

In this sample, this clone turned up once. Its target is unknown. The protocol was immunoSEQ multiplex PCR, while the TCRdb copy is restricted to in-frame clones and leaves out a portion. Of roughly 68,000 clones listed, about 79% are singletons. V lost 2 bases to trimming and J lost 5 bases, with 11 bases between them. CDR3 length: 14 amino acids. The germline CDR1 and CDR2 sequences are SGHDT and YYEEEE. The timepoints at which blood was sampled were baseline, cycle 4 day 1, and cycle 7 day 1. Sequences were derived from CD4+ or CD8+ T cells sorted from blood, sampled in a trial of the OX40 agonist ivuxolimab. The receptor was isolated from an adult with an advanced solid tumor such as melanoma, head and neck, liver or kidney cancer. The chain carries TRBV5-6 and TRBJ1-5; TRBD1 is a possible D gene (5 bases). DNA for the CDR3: TGTGCCAGCAGCTTTCTCAGGGACCATCAGCCCCAGCATTTT. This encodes CASSFLRDHQPQHF.